The clone carrying this TCR beta chain has at least ten counts. Germline V gene lookup returns CDR1 SGHRS and CDR2 YFSETQ. CDR3 length: 15 amino acids. V was pared by 0 bases and J by 5 bases, with 4 bases of the junction left unmatched. This entry belongs to a study of identical twins. TCRdb reanalysed the 5' RACE reads using MiXCR and keeps one entry per CDR3 protein. Here the sample spans hundreds of thousands of distinct CDR3 sequences, 5.5% to 6.5% being singletons. This chain links TRBV5-1 with TRBJ2-1; 8 bases agree with TRBD2. The sequencing sample was made of naive T cells sorted from blood. The sequence came from a man aged 18 to 35 in good health. The CDR3 region has the DNA TGCGCCAGCAGCTTGGCTACTAGCGGAAACAATGAGCAGTTCTTC. This codes for CASSLATSGNNEQFF.